Shown below are 4 T cell receptor beta chains from a single sample sequenced in a study of blood T cell repertoires in COVID-19. The data were produced by immunoSEQ multiplex PCR, yet TCRdb's version contains in-frame clones alone and is incomplete. The table shows around 310,000 clones, with around nine tenths occurring only once. Specimen: peripheral blood. The source is a woman under 40 with COVID-19, enrolled during active disease.

This clone has just one count. The chain has TRBV18 and TRBJ2-7, with 7 nucleotides matching TRBD1. Germline V gene lookup returns CDR1 KGHSH and CDR2 LQKENI. CDR3 length: 15 amino acids. Trimming removed 4 bases from V and 2 bases from J; junction bases left unmatched: 8. The CDR3 sequence is CASSLLRDRAYEQYF. CDR3 bases: TGTGCCAGCTCACTTCTCCGGGACAGAGCCTACGAGCAGTACTTC.

The CDR3 DNA sequence: TGTGCCAGCAGCTTCGGAACAGGGGCCACCGGGGAGCTGTTTTTT. Protein: CASSFGTGATGELFF. V is TRBV11-2 and J is TRBJ2-2; 7 nucleotides line up with TRBD1. This CDR3 has 15 residues. CDR1 and CDR2 (germline): SGHAT, FQNNGV. With 3 bases clipped from V and 4 bases from J, the junction kept 5 bases outside the gene matches.

This clone appeared a single time. J is TRBJ2-3 and V is TRBV6-5, with 13 nucleotides matching TRBD2. CDR3 length equals 15 residues. The germline V gene encodes CDR1 MNHEY and CDR2 SVGAGI. V shed 1 base and J 10 bases; nucleotides not matched to a gene: 5. Written as DNA, the CDR3 is TGTGCCAGCAGTTACTGGACTAGCGGGGGAGGGGCGCAGTATTTT. Its translation is CASSYWTSGGGAQYF.

J is TRBJ2-7 and V is TRBV7-6; D ambiguous. The CDR3 runs to 13 residues. Germline V gene lookup returns CDR1 SGHVS and CDR2 FNYEAQ. V lost 2 bases and J 3 bases, leaving 8 bases between the germline ends. The CDR3 DNA is TGTGCCAGCAGCTTATCAGCAGGCTACGAGCAGTACTTC. It yields the protein CASSLSAGYEQYF.